These 11 T cell receptor beta chains were all obtained from the same sample, sequenced in a study of blood T cell repertoires in COVID-19. Sequencing was performed with immunoSEQ multiplex PCR; in TCRdb, only in-frame clones are kept and a portion is missing. This repertoire shows 98,000 or so clones, roughly 84% found once; its top ten account for 10% to 15%. The sequenced sample was peripheral blood. These receptors originate from a woman between 55 and 75 years old in a cohort sampled during active or convalescent COVID-19.

V gene TRBV19 combines with J gene TRBJ1-5; 8 bases are shared with TRBD1. J lost 7 bases, V lost 6 bases, and 11 bases had no gene match. Germline assignment: CDR1 LNHDA and CDR2 SQIVND (reference sequence). This CDR3 spans 15 amino acids. CDR3 DNA sequence: TGTGCCAGTAGGCTGAACTCAGGGGGCGGACAGCCCCAGCATTTT. Translated: CASRLNSGGGQPQHF.

This chain links TRBV6-2 or TRBV6-3 with TRBJ2-5; possibly TRBD1 for D (6 bases). V dropped 2 bases and J dropped 7 bases, with 20 bases sitting between them. Germline assignment: CDR1 MNHEY and CDR2 SVGEGT. The CDR3 extends over 16 amino acids. CDR3 bases: TGTGCCAGCAGTTACCGTATCGGGACACCGTTCCCGACCCAGTACTTC. Amino acids: CASSYRIGTPFPTQYF.

The gene calls are TRBV5-1 and TRBJ1-6; 10 bases are shared with TRBD1. The CDR3 spans 19 residues. V lost 2 bases and J lost 3; bases outside the gene matches: 11. Germline-derived CDR1 and CDR2 are SGHRS and YFSETQ. In DNA, the CDR3 is TGCGCCAGCAGCTTAGGCCGGACAGGGGGAAACCTCTATAATTCACCCCTCCACTTT. As protein: CASSLGRTGGNLYNSPLHF.

The gene calls are TRBV27 and TRBJ2-7, with 11 bases lining up with TRBD1. Looked up from germline, CDR1 is MNHEY and CDR2 is SMNVEV (reference sequence). The CDR3 extends over 15 amino acids. With V trimmed by 7 bases and J by 5 bases, 10 bases remained unmatched. Here the CDR3 reads CASTPWTGGPHEQYF. DNA for the CDR3: TGTGCCAGCACCCCTTGGACAGGGGGCCCCCACGAGCAGTACTTC.

The chain couples TRBV5-5 to TRBJ1-5; weak D call: TRBD1 (5 bases). The length of the CDR3 is 16 residues. Germline V CDR1 and CDR2: SGHKS, YYEKEE (reference sequence). The V end was cut by 4 bases, the J end by 3 bases, with 17 bases between. The chain's CDR3 is CASSPRGENLNQPQHF. The DNA for the CDR3 is TGTGCCAGCAGCCCCCGGGGGGAAAACCTCAATCAGCCCCAGCATTTT.

The chain couples TRBV11-2 to TRBJ2-2, with a possible D match to TRBD1 (7 bases). Germline values: CDR1 SGHAT, CDR2 FQNNGV. The germline V and J ends were trimmed by 3 bases and 6 bases, with 14 bases remaining between them. The CDR3 is 15 amino acids. The CDR3 region is CASSLRQGGSGELFF. In DNA form, the CDR3 reads TGTGCCAGCAGCTTGCGACAGGGAGGATCCGGGGAGCTGTTTTTT.

This clone was counted once. The chain combines TRBV19 with TRBJ1-4, with TRBD1 identical over 8 bases. Germline V gene data show CDR1 as LNHDA and CDR2 as SQIVND (reference sequence). The CDR3 consists of 15 residues. V was clipped by 5 bases and J by 8 bases; unmatched bases: 10. CDR3 loop: CASSSSGGSSEKLFF. CDR3 in DNA: TGTGCCAGTAGTTCTTCAGGGGGCTCAAGCGAAAAACTGTTTTTT.

The genes are TRBV19 and TRBJ2-2; TRBD2 matches at 7 bases. Trimming took 7 bases from V and 4 from J; bases not matched to a gene: 6. The germline V gene has CDR1 LNHDA and CDR2 SQIVND (reference sequence). The CDR3 is 14 amino acids. The CDR3 loop is CASTLGGVTGELFF. The CDR3 coding sequence is TGTGCCAGTACCCTTGGGGGGGTCACCGGGGAGCTGTTTTTT.

V and J are TRBV18 and TRBJ1-1; D is unclear. Trimming cost V 2 bases and J 3 bases, with 13 bases left between them. The V gene's germline CDR1 is KGHSH and CDR2 LQKENI. This CDR3 comprises 15 residues. CDR3 in DNA: TGTGCCAGCTCACCAGTTCCGTCCTTTTACACTGAAGCTTTCTTT. This sequence encodes CASSPVPSFYTEAFF.

This clone was observed a single time. The chain is built from TRBV19 and TRBJ1-5; tentatively, D is TRBD1 (5 bases). This CDR3 is built from 13 residues. The ends were cut back, 3 bases at V and 4 bases at J, with 7 bases in the middle. CDR1 is LNHDA, CDR2 SQIVND, per germline (reference sequence). The CDR3 nucleotides read TGTGCCAGTAGTATGACAGTTAATCAGCCCCAGCATTTT. Protein sequence: CASSMTVNQPQHF.

The V call is TRBV27, the J call TRBJ1-2; no firm D call. V was cut by 2 bases and J by 4 bases, with 8 bases left in between. This CDR3 region has 13 residues. Per germline, CDR1 MNHEY and CDR2 SMNVEV (reference sequence). The CDR3 reads CASSLTGGYGYTF. The CDR3 region has the DNA TGTGCCAGCAGTTTAACCGGAGGCTATGGCTACACCTTC.